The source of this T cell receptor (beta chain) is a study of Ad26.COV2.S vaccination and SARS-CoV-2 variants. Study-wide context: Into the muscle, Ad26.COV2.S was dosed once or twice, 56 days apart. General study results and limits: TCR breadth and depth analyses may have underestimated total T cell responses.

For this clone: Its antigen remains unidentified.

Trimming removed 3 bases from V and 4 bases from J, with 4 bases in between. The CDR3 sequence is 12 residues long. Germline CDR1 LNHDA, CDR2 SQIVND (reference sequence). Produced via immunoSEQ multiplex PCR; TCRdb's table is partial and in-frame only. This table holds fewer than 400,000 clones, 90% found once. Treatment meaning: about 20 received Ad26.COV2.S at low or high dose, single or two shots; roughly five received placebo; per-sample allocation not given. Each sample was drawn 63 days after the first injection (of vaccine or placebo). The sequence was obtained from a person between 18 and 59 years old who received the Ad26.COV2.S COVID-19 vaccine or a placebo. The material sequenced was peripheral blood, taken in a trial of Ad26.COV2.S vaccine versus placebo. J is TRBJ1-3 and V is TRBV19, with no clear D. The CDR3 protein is CASSIWGNTIYF. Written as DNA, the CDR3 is TGTGCCAGTAGTATCTGGGGAAACACCATATATTTT. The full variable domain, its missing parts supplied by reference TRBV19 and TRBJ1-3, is DGGITQSPKYLFRKEGQNVTLSCEQNLNHDAMYWYRQDPGQGLRLIYYSQIVNDFQKGDIAEGYSVSREKKESFPLTVTSAQKNPTAFYLCASSIWGNTIYFGEGSWLTVV.